This T cell receptor (beta chain) derives from a study of CXCR3-negative and CXCR3-positive naive CD8 T cells. CDR1 DFQATT and CDR2 SNEGSKA come from the germline V gene (reference sequence). This CDR3 region has 15 residues. TRB cDNA was prepared as libraries by UMI-labeled 5' RACE. TCRdb processed the 5' RACE reads again and assigns one entry to each CDR3 protein, with no DNA. The table for this sample gives some 150,000 distinct CDR3 sequences. General study points: Naive cells that were CXCR3-positive had more hydrophobic TRB CDR3s (compared with CXCR3-negative naive cells).

For this clonotype: The antigen is not known.

Sample: naive CXCR3+ CD8+ T cells from blood. The subset denotes: CD45RO-CCR7+CD27+CD95- naive CD8+ T cells expressing CXCR3 (TNR3+). V and J are TRBV20-1 and TRBJ2-1; TCRdb designates TRBD2, a call that cannot be tested without DNA. This sequence originates from a human donor in good health. Some clones in this sample may be carry-over from other donors' samples. The CDR3 sequence: CSARGLLSSYNEQFF.